These 30 T cell receptor beta chains were all obtained from the same sample, sequenced in a study of blood T cell repertoires in COVID-19. The data were produced by immunoSEQ multiplex PCR, yet TCRdb's version contains in-frame clones alone and is incomplete. The sample records nearly 80,000 clones, around 90% being singletons. The specimen sequenced was peripheral blood. The receptors here all came from a woman older than 75 with active or convalescent COVID-19.

The chain employs TRBV5-1 and TRBJ2-3, with 9 positions matching TRBD2. Germline V gene lookup returns CDR1 SGHRS and CDR2 YFSETQ. Trimming removed 0 bases from V and 4 bases from J; junction bases left unmatched: 3. The CDR3 totals 15 residues. The CDR3 nucleotides read TGCGCCAGCAGCTTGGGAGCGGGAGGCGCAGATACGCAGTATTTT. This sequence encodes CASSLGAGGADTQYF.

The CDR3 DNA sequence: TGTGCCAGCCTCGGTAGACAGGCGAGCTCCTACAATGAGCAGTTCTTC. Its protein product is CASLGRQASSYNEQFF. The rearrangement links TRBV28 to TRBJ2-1; possibly TRBD1 for D (6 bases). The ends were cut back, 8 bases at V and 0 bases at J, with 17 bases in the middle. The germline V gene has CDR1 MDHEN and CDR2 SYDVKM. The CDR3 consists of 16 residues.

The chain combines TRBV29-1 with TRBJ1-5; no clear D gene. Trimming stripped 7 bases from V and 0 bases from J, with 7 bases between. Germline lookup yields CDR1 SQVTM and CDR2 ANQGSEA. The CDR3 is 12 residues long. In DNA, the CDR3 is TGCAGCGCTTCGTATAGCAATCAGCCCCAGCATTTT. It translates to CSASYSNQPQHF.

The chain joins TRBV28 to TRBJ2-2; a weak D match, TRBD2 (5 bases). The CDR3 runs 15 residues. Germline V gene sequence: CDR1 MDHEN, CDR2 SYDVKM. Trimming shortened V by 2 bases and J by 0 bases, and 7 bases separated the two germline ends. The CDR3 region is CASSLGGPNTGELFF. The CDR3 nucleotides are TGTGCCAGCAGTTTAGGCGGGCCGAACACCGGGGAGCTGTTTTTT.

The chain couples TRBV7-2 to TRBJ2-1; 7 nucleotides align to TRBD2. Unmatched junction bases numbered 5, after V lost 3 bases and J lost 3 bases. Per the germline V gene, CDR1 is SGHTA and CDR2 is FQGNSA. The CDR3 has 15 amino acids. CDR3: CASSLGGGYYNEQFF. As DNA, the CDR3 is TGTGCCAGCAGCTTGGGCGGGGGTTACTACAATGAGCAGTTCTTC. The entire variable domain, with the rest obtained from reference TRBV7-2 and TRBJ2-1, is as follows: GAGVSQSPSNKVTEKGKDVELRCDPISGHTALYWYRQSLGQGLEFLIYFQGNSAPDKSGLPSDRFSAERTGGSVSTLTIQRTQQEDSAVYLCASSLGGGYYNEQFFGPGTRLTVL.

This chain links TRBV6-5 with TRBJ1-2, with D perhaps matching TRBD1 (5 bases). Per germline, CDR1 MNHEY and CDR2 SVGAGI. The CDR3 length is 13 residues. The V and J ends lost 0 bases and 8 bases respectively, with 10 bases between them. This chain's CDR3 is CASSYSAGLGYTF. The CDR3 nucleotides are TGTGCCAGCAGTTACTCCGCAGGGCTAGGCTACACCTTC.

This rearrangement joins TRBV30 to TRBJ2-7; a possible D gene is TRBD2 (7 bases). The CDR3 has 14 amino acids. Germline V gives CDR1 GTSNPN, CDR2 SVGIG (reference sequence). V lost 5 bases and J 0 bases, leaving 14 bases between the germline ends. CDR3 in DNA: TGTGCCTGGGCGCCCGGGGGGCCCTCCTACGAGCAGTACTTC. As protein: CAWAPGGPSYEQYF.

V and J are TRBV28 and TRBJ1-2; TRBD1 is a possible D gene (6 bases). V lost 6 bases and J lost 8, with 19 bases in between. CDR1 and CDR2 from the germline V gene are MDHEN and SYDVKM. This CDR3 is built from 14 residues. CDR3: CASSPGRGGKGYTF. In DNA, the CDR3 is TGTGCCAGCAGCCCGGGACGCGGGGGCAAAGGCTACACCTTC.

CDR3 sequence reads: CASSTREARNSPLHF. The CDR3 DNA sequence: TGTGCCAGTAGTACCAGGGAGGCCCGTAATTCACCCCTCCACTTT. The chain links TRBV19 to TRBJ1-6; possible D gene TRBD1, 5 bases. Trimming took off 4 bases at V and 6 bases at J, with 13 bases between the two ends. Germline V lookup: CDR1 LNHDA, CDR2 SQIVND (reference sequence). The CDR3 loop spans 15 amino acids.

The gene calls are TRBV7-3 and TRBJ1-1, with D possibly TRBD1 on 6 matching bases. The CDR3 is 15 amino acids. V dropped 2 bases and J dropped 5 bases, with 15 bases sitting between them. Germline V gene sequence: CDR1 SGHTA, CDR2 FQGTGA. CDR3 DNA sequence: TGTGCCAGCAGCTTACAGGGGCAGGGTTTGACTGAAGCTTTCTTT. This codes for CASSLQGQGLTEAFF.

This chain connects TRBV5-4 to TRBJ2-5, with TRBD2 matching 7 bases. This CDR3 contains 16 residues. Germline lookup yields CDR1 SGHNT and CDR2 YYREEE (reference sequence). V lost 2 bases to trimming and J lost 0 bases; unmatched junction nucleotides: 7. CDR3: CASSFRAGENQETQYF. The CDR3 bases are TGTGCCAGCAGCTTCAGGGCGGGAGAGAACCAAGAGACCCAGTACTTC.

The chain employs TRBV12-3 or TRBV12-4 and TRBJ1-3; D not resolved. The CDR3 is 13 amino acids. Trimming pared 4 bases from V and 4 bases from J, leaving 8 bases between. The CDR3 reads CASSSLSGNTIYF. The CDR3 DNA reads TGTGCCAGCAGTTCCTTGTCCGGAAACACCATATATTTT.

The table lists this clone with a count of one. The CDR3 DNA sequence: TGTGCCAGCAGATCACGGGTGGAAGGCTACACCTTC. This gives the protein CASRSRVEGYTF. V is TRBV6-5 and J is TRBJ1-2; D ambiguous. V lost 6 bases and J lost 8, with 13 bases in between. Germline lookup yields CDR1 MNHEY and CDR2 SVGAGI. The CDR3 covers 12 residues.

This chain's CDR3 is CASSLGQGRITGELFF. In DNA form, the CDR3 reads TGTGCCAGCAGTTTAGGGCAGGGGCGAATCACCGGGGAGCTGTTTTTT. The chain has TRBV27 and TRBJ2-2; a weak D match, TRBD1 (6 bases). V was trimmed by 2 bases and J by 4 bases, leaving 14 bases between them. Germline V lookup: CDR1 MNHEY, CDR2 SMNVEV (reference sequence). The length of the CDR3 is 16 residues.

The gene calls are TRBV11-2 and TRBJ1-1; D may be TRBD1 (5 bases). V dropped 4 bases and J dropped 11 bases, with 17 bases sitting between them. CDR1 SGHAT and CDR2 FQNNGV come from the germline V gene. This CDR3 contains 13 residues. The DNA for the CDR3 is TGTGCCAGCAGCTCACATGGGGCTACAGAGGCTTTCTTT. Encoded protein: CASSSHGATEAFF.

The rearrangement joins TRBV28 to TRBJ2-7, with TRBD2 matching 7 bases. Germline trimming cut 5 bases from V and 3 bases from J; bases unmatched to any gene: 10. The CDR3 length is 15 residues. CDR1 is MDHEN, CDR2 SYDVKM, per germline. This CDR3 reads CASSGRGSGGYEQYF. CDR3 in DNA: TGTGCCAGCAGTGGCCGAGGGTCGGGGGGCTACGAGCAGTACTTC.

V usage is TRBV29-1 and J usage is TRBJ1-1; perhaps TRBD1 as D (5 bases). This CDR3 is 10 amino acids long. The ends were cut back, 5 bases at V and 8 bases at J, with 9 bases in the middle. Germline-derived CDR1 and CDR2 are SQVTM and ANQGSEA. The CDR3 nucleotides read TGCAGCGTTTCTAGGGGCGAAGCTTTCTTT. It is translated as CSVSRGEAFF.

The gene calls are TRBV2 and TRBJ1-4, with D hard to call. The germline V and J ends were trimmed by 1 base and 8 bases, with 17 bases remaining between them. The CDR3 contains 16 residues. Looked up from germline, CDR1 is SNHLY and CDR2 is FYNNEI. For the CDR3, the DNA is TGTGCCAGCAGTGAAGGCAGGTTCGGTCGAGGGGAAAAACTGTTTTTT. Its translation is CASSEGRFGRGEKLFF.

V usage is TRBV28 and J usage is TRBJ1-1; 7 bases align to TRBD1. The CDR3 runs 15 residues. CDR1 and CDR2 from the germline V gene are MDHEN and SYDVKM. The junction had 12 bases not matched to a gene; V was cut back by 7 bases and J by 4 bases. CDR3 nucleotides: TGTGCCAGCACCAAGCCGAGGGGGCGGAGCACTGAAGCTTTCTTT. It specifies CASTKPRGRSTEAFF. Full variable domain (remainder filled in from reference TRBV28 and TRBJ1-1): DVKVTQSSRYLVKRTGEKVFLECVQDMDHENMFWYRQDPGLGLRLIYFSYDVKMKEKGDIPEGYSVSREKKERFSLILESASTNQTSMYLCASTKPRGRSTEAFFGQGTRLTVV.

The chain combines TRBV7-3 with TRBJ2-1, with unresolved D. There are 16 residues in the CDR3. Germline CDR1 SGHTA, CDR2 FQGTGA. Trimming removed 2 bases from V and 0 bases from J, with 11 bases in between. The CDR3 reads CASSLGRSSSYNEQFF. The CDR3 bases are TGTGCCAGCAGCTTAGGCAGATCAAGCTCCTACAATGAGCAGTTCTTC. Filled out from reference TRBV7-3 and TRBJ2-1, the complete variable domain reads GAGVSQTPSNKVTEKGKYVELRCDPISGHTALYWYRQSLGQGPEFLIYFQGTGAADDSGLPNDRFFAVRPEGSVSTLKIQRTERGDSAVYLCASSLGRSSSYNEQFFGPGTRLTVL.

The chain employs TRBV11-2 and TRBJ2-1; 7 bases are shared with TRBD1. The trim removed 0 bases at V and 8 bases at J, leaving 7 bases unmatched. Looked up from germline, CDR1 is SGHAT and CDR2 is FQNNGV. This CDR3 has 15 amino acids. The chain's CDR3 is CASSLDRGTVHEQFF. The CDR3, as DNA: TGTGCCAGCAGCTTAGATCGTGGGACAGTTCATGAGCAGTTCTTC.

V gene TRBV6-5 combines with J gene TRBJ2-7, with a tentative D call TRBD1 (6 bases). Trimming shortened V by 6 bases and J by 5 bases, and 14 bases separated the two germline ends. Germline loops: CDR1 MNHEY, CDR2 SVGAGI. This CDR3 has 13 amino acids. This CDR3 reads CASRLPNRDEQYF. The CDR3 DNA reads as TGTGCCAGCAGACTCCCTAACAGGGACGAGCAGTACTTC.

The chain links TRBV7-8 to TRBJ2-7; maybe TRBD1 (5 bases). This CDR3 is 14 amino acids long. CDR1 and CDR2 (germline): SGHVS, FQNEAQ. The V and J ends lost 4 bases and 6 bases respectively, with 16 bases between them. This chain's CDR3 is CASSSNQGIREQYF. CDR3 bases: TGTGCCAGCAGCTCAAACCAGGGAATTCGCGAGCAGTACTTC.

The chain joins TRBV5-1 to TRBJ1-4, with no clear D. Trimming removed 6 bases at V and 8 bases at J, with 14 bases between. This CDR3 is built from 13 residues. Looked up from germline, CDR1 is SGHRS and CDR2 is YFSETQ. The DNA of the CDR3 is TGCGCCAGCAACGTGGGCTCGGGAGAAAAACTGTTTTTT. Translation: CASNVGSGEKLFF.

V gene TRBV7-9 combines with J gene TRBJ1-1, with a tentative D call TRBD1 (5 bases). V lost 2 bases and J 5 bases, leaving 9 bases between the germline ends. The CDR3 has 13 residues. The germline V gene has CDR1 SEHNR and CDR2 FQNEAQ (reference sequence). CDR3 residues: CASSLKQETEAFF. The CDR3 DNA follows: TGTGCCAGCAGCTTAAAACAGGAAACTGAAGCTTTCTTT.

This chain uses TRBV6-1 with TRBJ1-4; a weak D match, TRBD1 (5 bases). In germline, CDR1 is MNHNS, CDR2 SASEGT. V dropped 4 bases and J dropped 7 bases, with 19 bases sitting between them. CDR3 length equals 16 residues. CDR3 bases: TGTGCCAGCAGTGGAGCACTTGGGGACTGGGGTGAAAAACTGTTTTTT. Translated: CASSGALGDWGEKLFF.

A single count supports this clone. One junction end does not reproduce the germline sequence, and a read error may be involved. This chain uses TRBV7-7 with TRBJ2-3, with 9 bases fitting TRBD2. CDR1 is SSHAT, CDR2 FNYEAQ, per germline (reference sequence). This CDR3 comprises 16 residues. CDR3 sequence: CASSPFAGGQPDTQYF. The CDR3 region has the DNA TGTGCTAGCAGCCCGTTTGCGGGAGGGCAGCCAGATACGCAGTATTTT.

This clone occurred once. This chain connects TRBV18 to TRBJ2-2; D gene uncertain. Trimming left V 3 bases short and J 0 bases short, with 17 bases between. The CDR3 consists of 18 residues. Germline-derived CDR1 and CDR2 are KGHSH and LQKENI. Here the CDR3 reads CASSPVYLLTANTGELFF. CDR3 nucleotides: TGTGCCAGCTCACCGGTTTACCTTCTAACGGCGAACACCGGGGAGCTGTTTTTT.

The genes are TRBV6-2 or TRBV6-3 and TRBJ1-1, with D possibly TRBD1 on 6 matching bases. The CDR3 is 13 amino acids. The V and J ends lost 2 bases and 5 bases respectively, with 9 bases between them. The germline V gene encodes CDR1 MNHEY and CDR2 SVGEGT. CDR3 amino acids: CASSYTQGTEAFF. As DNA, the CDR3 is TGTGCCAGCAGTTACACCCAGGGGACTGAAGCTTTCTTT.

This clone was detected a few times. The CDR3 protein is CASSFLPGQGADIYNEQFF. The CDR3 bases are TGTGCCAGCAGCTTCCTCCCCGGACAGGGGGCGGATATTTACAATGAGCAGTTCTTC. The chain links TRBV11-2 to TRBJ2-1; 11 nucleotides line up with TRBD1. There are 19 residues in the CDR3. CDR1 SGHAT and CDR2 FQNNGV come from the germline V gene. V shed 3 bases and J 4 bases; nucleotides not matched to a gene: 14.